The present T cell receptor (beta chain) was sequenced within a study of blood T cell repertoires in COVID-19. Overall study context: Samples representing acute and convalescent COVID-19 were sourced from the United States, Italy and Spain. Sources were T cells, B-cell-depleted T cells, or PBMCs; the material itself was cDNA or gDNA.

As handled by the study authors: Nucleated cell counts were estimated from reference gene primer amplification. The data were produced by immunoSEQ multiplex PCR, yet TCRdb's version contains in-frame clones alone and is incomplete. V and J calls plus clone size are reproduced from that table; the DNA served to infer D and trimming. The top ten hold roughly 3% of the sample, which has about 51,000 clones, 70% to 90% seen once. This clone has just one count. CDR3 length: 16 amino acids. The germline gives CDR1 KGHSH, CDR2 LQKENI. Losses at the gene ends were 6 bases for V and 4 bases for J; bases not matched to a gene: 12.

This sequence joins TRBV18 and TRBJ2-3; 8 bases agree with TRBD1. Sequenced sample: peripheral blood. The sequence derives from a man aged 45-65 years with active COVID-19. The CDR3 bases are TGTGCCAGCTCTCGAATAACAGGGGGAGAGGCAGATACGCAGTATTTT. Its translation: CASSRITGGEADTQYF. Full variable domain (missing parts from reference TRBV18 and TRBJ2-3): NAGVMQNPRHLVRRRGQEARLRCSPMKGHSHVYWYRQLPEEGLKFMVYLQKENIIDESGMPKERFSAEFPKEGPSILRIQQVVRGDSAAYFCASSRITGGEADTQYFGPGTRLTVL.